This TCR beta chain was retrieved from a study of control samples from healthy donors and cancer patients. Profiled with immunoSEQ multiplex PCR; TCRdb holds only in-frame clones, not every one. Of about 82,000 clones listed, 89% are singletons. Losses at the gene ends were 5 bases for V and 0 bases for J; bases not matched to a gene: 4. Germline CDR1 and CDR2: SGHDT and YYEEEE. The CDR3 has 15 amino acids. The origin of this receptor is a man in his forties or fifties in good health. The chain recombines TRBV5-6 with TRBJ2-2; TRBD2 aligns across 7 bases. The specimen sequenced was blood. CDR3 sequence reads: CASRHGGTNTGELFF. The CDR3 DNA is TGTGCCAGCAGACACGGGGGGACGAACACCGGGGAGCTGTTTTTT.